This T cell receptor (beta chain) derives from a study of blood T cell repertoires in COVID-19. The wider study: Both acute and convalescent COVID-19 samples were obtained from the United States, Italy and Spain. PBMCs, B-cell-depleted T cells, or T cells were the source of the cDNA or gDNA that made up the material.

Methods used by the authors: Amplifying reference gene primers gave estimates of nucleated cell counts. Sequenced by immunoSEQ multiplex PCR; TCRdb stores in-frame clones only, minus some. V, J and clone size reflect that table, while D and trimming were determined from the DNA. The table has fewer than 200,000 clones, around 83% seen once; the top ten hold 6.5% to 10%. V lost 3 bases and J lost 4; bases outside the gene matches: 7. The germline V gene encodes CDR1 SGHRS and CDR2 YFSETQ. The CDR3 runs 15 residues. This clone was picked up one time. The clonotype was recovered from an older woman with acute or convalescent COVID-19. This chain uses TRBV5-1 with TRBJ2-1; TRBD2 matches at 7 bases. Material: peripheral blood. CDR3 in DNA: TGCGCCAGCAGCTGGGCCAGCGGGACTTACAATGAGCAGTTCTTC. Protein product: CASSWASGTYNEQFF.